The 10 T cell receptor beta chains below were found in one sample sequenced in a study of blood T cell repertoires in COVID-19 (dated by TCRdb to about 2020). Library method: the immunoSEQ multiplex PCR assay. Drawn from immuneACCESS, this table holds only the in-frame rearrangements with V and J called that TCRdb kept. Clones are partly lost; checked studies trace under half to an unresolved V gene and leave the rest unexplained. This sample comprises about 43,000 clones, roughly four fifths of them detected only once. The ten largest clones represent around 22% of the sample. Sequenced: peripheral blood. Receptor source: a woman between 55 and 75 years old with acute or convalescent COVID-19.

The CDR3 protein is CASSLGVKIAGQSYNEQFF. The CDR3 coding sequence is TGTGCCAGCAGCTTGGGGGTGAAGATAGCGGGACAGTCCTACAATGAGCAGTTCTTC. The genes are TRBV5-5 and TRBJ2-1; weak D call: TRBD2 (8 bases). Germline V lookup: CDR1 SGHKS, CDR2 YYEKEE (reference sequence). Trimming left V 0 bases short and J 1 base short, with 20 bases between. The CDR3 spans 19 residues.

The chain recombines TRBV11-3 with TRBJ2-2, with TRBD2 identical over 10 bases. The germline CDR1 and CDR2 sequences are SGHNT and YENEEA. The CDR3 has 15 residues. Trimming at V came to 9 bases and at J to 3 bases, leaving 7 bases not matched to a gene. The CDR3 sequence is CARFSGGRDTGELFF. The CDR3 coding sequence is TGTGCCAGGTTTAGCGGGGGGCGAGACACCGGGGAGCTGTTTTTT. Based on the CDR3 plus reference TRBV11-3 and TRBJ2-2, the full variable domain is EAGVVQSPRYKIIEKKQPVAFWCNPISGHNTLYWYLQNLGQGPELLIRYENEEAVDDSQLPKDRFSAERLKGVDSTLKIQPAELGDSAVYLCARFSGGRDTGELFFGEGSRLTVL.

The chain employs TRBV14 and TRBJ2-7; 8 bases are shared with TRBD1. Germline loops: CDR1 SGHDN, CDR2 FVKESK. The CDR3 is 20 residues long. J lost 3 bases, V lost 1 base, and 20 bases had no gene match. The CDR3 loop is CASSQGSTGVNYYPYYEQYF. Here the CDR3 DNA reads TGTGCCAGCAGCCAAGGCTCGACAGGGGTAAACTACTACCCCTACTACGAGCAGTACTTC.

The genes are TRBV10-3 and TRBJ1-6; D is uncertain. CDR1 and CDR2 (germline): ENHRY, SYGVKD. The length of the CDR3 is 16 residues. V dropped 1 base and J dropped 6 bases, with 13 bases sitting between them. CDR3 protein: CAISEFRGGGNSPLHF. DNA of the CDR3: TGTGCCATCAGTGAGTTTCGGGGAGGTGGTAATTCACCCCTCCACTTT.

This clone has more than one count but fewer than ten. The chain uses TRBV3-1 (or the pseudogene TRBV3-2) and TRBJ1-6; a possible D gene is TRBD1 (5 bases). The CDR3 is made up of 15 amino acids. The V end was cut by 4 bases, the J end by 10 bases, with 17 bases between. The germline CDR1 and CDR2 sequences are LGHDT and YNNKEL (reference sequence). CDR3 sequence: CASSLGRGIRSPLHF. CDR3 nucleotide sequence: TGTGCCAGCAGCCTGGGAAGGGGCATCAGATCACCCCTCCACTTT.

The chain is built from TRBV7-9 and TRBJ1-6; unclear D gene. Deletions cut 4 bases from V and 10 bases from J, with 17 bases between. The CDR3 covers 15 residues. Per the germline V gene, CDR1 is SEHNR and CDR2 is FQNEAQ (reference sequence). The CDR3: CASSSVDWSKSPLHF. CDR3 DNA sequence: TGTGCCAGCAGCTCCGTGGACTGGTCTAAATCACCCCTCCACTTT.

This clone appeared a single time. This sequence joins TRBV5-1 and TRBJ1-1; the match to TRBD1 covers 7 bases. The germline gives CDR1 SGHRS, CDR2 YFSETQ. With V trimmed by 4 bases and J by 2 bases, 8 bases remained unmatched. The CDR3 runs to 15 residues. CDR3 protein: CASSREGGSNTEAFF. The CDR3 DNA follows: TGCGCCAGCAGCCGGGAAGGGGGCTCTAACACTGAAGCTTTCTTT. The complete variable domain, with remaining parts taken from reference TRBV5-1 and TRBJ1-1, reads KAGVTQTPRYLIKTRGQQVTLSCSPISGHRSVSWYQQTPGQGLQFLFEYFSETQRNKGNFPGRFSGRQFSNSRSEMNVSTLELGDSALYLCASSREGGSNTEAFFGQGTRLTVV.

In this sample, this clone turned up once. This chain links TRBV2 with TRBJ2-7; 7 bases are a match to TRBD1. Trimming took 5 bases from V and 3 from J; bases not matched to a gene: 10. The V gene's germline CDR1 is SNHLY and CDR2 FYNNEI. This CDR3 is built from 15 residues. CDR3 protein: CASSNTRTGSYEQYF. In DNA, the CDR3 is TGTGCCAGCAGTAACACCCGGACAGGAAGCTACGAGCAGTACTTC.

J is TRBJ1-2 and V is TRBV6-5; 8 bases fit TRBD1. The CDR3 spans 14 residues. The V and J ends lost 6 bases and 4 bases, in that order; junction bases with no gene match: 7. Looked up from germline, CDR1 is MNHEY and CDR2 is SVGAGI. CDR3 DNA sequence: TGTGCCAGCAGGGAGACAGGGGAGGCCTATGGCTACACCTTC. It specifies CASRETGEAYGYTF.

This sequence joins TRBV6-6 and TRBJ2-7, with a tentative D call TRBD2 (6 bases). Germline CDR1 reads MNHNY; CDR2 reads SVGAGI (reference sequence). Trimming cost V 4 bases and J 7 bases, with 11 bases left between them. This CDR3 region has 12 residues. The CDR3 loop is CASSSLRGEQYF. DNA for the CDR3: TGTGCCAGCAGTTCTCTTCGGGGGGAGCAGTACTTC.